This T cell receptor (beta chain) stems from a study of regulatory T cells in long-lasting Graves disease. Indicated time point: newly diagnosed GD, antithyroid drugs for less than 3 months. Following extraction of RNA from PBMCs, that RNA was used to make the TCR library. With V trimmed by 2 bases and J by 2 bases, 13 bases remained unmatched. CDR3 length: 17 residues. Germline V gives CDR1 SQVTM, CDR2 ANQGSEA. The sample holds many counts of this clonotype. According to the study, TCR beta libraries were built with iRepertoire HTBI primers and CDR3-region Arm-PCR. TCRdb called the multiplex PCR reads again in MiXCR, with one record for every CDR3 protein. The sample lists hundreds of thousands of distinct CDR3 sequences; 15% to 17% were seen once.

V is TRBV29-1 and J is TRBJ2-3, with 7 bases that match TRBD1. Specimen: peripheral blood mononuclear cells (PBMCs), collected at new diagnosis, from a patient treated with antithyroid drugs. This TCR was sampled from a female donor with Graves disease. The CDR3, as DNA: TGCAGCGTTGAACTCGTCGGAAGGGGGCGCCCCACAGATACGCAGTATTTT. Translating it yields CSVELVGRGRPTDTQYF.